This T cell receptor (beta chain) was obtained from a study of PD-L1 blockade in urothelial cancer. Study-wide context: Men with urothelial cancer arising in the bladder made up about nine tenths of the roughly 29 patients. Chemotherapy regimens numbering 0 to 3 had been given to patients. Blood underwent analysis 3 weeks (second dose) and 6 weeks after treatment began.

The time point was: peripheral blood 6 weeks after treatment start. Assay used: immunoSEQ multiplex PCR; TCRdb lists only in-frame clones, some missing. The sample records some 50,000 clones, over 75% being singletons. From germline, CDR1 is SGDLS and CDR2 YYNGEE. Trimming left V 1 base short and J 2 bases short, with 6 bases between. This CDR3 spans 13 amino acids. This sample comprised PBMCs, obtained around atezolizumab (anti-PD-L1) treatment. The receptor comes from a middle-aged man with urothelial cancer. The genes are TRBV9 and TRBJ1-1; D is uncertain. In nucleotides, the CDR3 is TGTGCCAGCAGCGTAATGGCTAACACTGAAGCTTTCTTT. Protein: CASSVMANTEAFF.